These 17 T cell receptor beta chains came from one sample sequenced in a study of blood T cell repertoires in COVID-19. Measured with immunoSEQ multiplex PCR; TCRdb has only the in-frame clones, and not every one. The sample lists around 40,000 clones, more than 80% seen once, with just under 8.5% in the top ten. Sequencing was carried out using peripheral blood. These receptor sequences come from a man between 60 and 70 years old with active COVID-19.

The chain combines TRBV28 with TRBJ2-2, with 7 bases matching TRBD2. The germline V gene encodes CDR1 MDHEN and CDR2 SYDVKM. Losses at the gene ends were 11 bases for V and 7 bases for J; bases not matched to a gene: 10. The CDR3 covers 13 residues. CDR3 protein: CAGREGRDGELFF. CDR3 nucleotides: TGTGCCGGAAGGGAGGGAAGGGACGGGGAGCTGTTTTTT.

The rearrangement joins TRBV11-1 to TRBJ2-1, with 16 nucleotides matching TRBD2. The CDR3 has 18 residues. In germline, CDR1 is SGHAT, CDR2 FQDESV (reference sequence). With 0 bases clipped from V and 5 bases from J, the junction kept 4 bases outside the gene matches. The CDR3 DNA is TGTGCCAGCAGCTTAGCGGGACTAGCGGGAGGGTCGGACAATGAGCAGTTCTTC. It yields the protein CASSLAGLAGGSDNEQFF.

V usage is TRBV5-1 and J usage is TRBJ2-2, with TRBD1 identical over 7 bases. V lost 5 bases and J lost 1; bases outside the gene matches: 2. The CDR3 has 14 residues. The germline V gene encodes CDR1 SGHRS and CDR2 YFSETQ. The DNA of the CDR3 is TGCGCCAGCAGTACAGGGGTGAACACCGGGGAGCTGTTTTTT. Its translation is CASSTGVNTGELFF. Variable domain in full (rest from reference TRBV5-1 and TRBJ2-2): KAGVTQTPRYLIKTRGQQVTLSCSPISGHRSVSWYQQTPGQGLQFLFEYFSETQRNKGNFPGRFSGRQFSNSRSEMNVSTLELGDSALYLCASSTGVNTGELFFGEGSRLTVL.

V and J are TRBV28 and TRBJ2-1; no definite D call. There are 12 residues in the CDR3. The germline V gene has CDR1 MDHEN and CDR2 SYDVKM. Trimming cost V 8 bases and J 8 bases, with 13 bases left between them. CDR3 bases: TGTGCCAGCCGCACCCTAGGCTATGAGCAGTTCTTC. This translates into CASRTLGYEQFF.

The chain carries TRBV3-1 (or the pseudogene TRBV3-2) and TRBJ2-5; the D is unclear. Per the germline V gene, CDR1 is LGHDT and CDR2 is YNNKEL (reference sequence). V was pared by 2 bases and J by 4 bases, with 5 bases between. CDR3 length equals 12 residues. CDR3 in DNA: TGTGCCAGCAGCCAACCTCGAGAGACCCAGTACTTC. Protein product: CASSQPRETQYF.

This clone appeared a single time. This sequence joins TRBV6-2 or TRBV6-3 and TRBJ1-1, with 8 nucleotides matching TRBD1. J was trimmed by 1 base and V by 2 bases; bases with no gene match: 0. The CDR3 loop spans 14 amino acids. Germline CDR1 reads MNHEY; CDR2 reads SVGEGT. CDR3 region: CASSYGTGNTEAFF. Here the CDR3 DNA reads TGTGCCAGCAGTTACGGGACAGGGAACACTGAAGCTTTCTTT.

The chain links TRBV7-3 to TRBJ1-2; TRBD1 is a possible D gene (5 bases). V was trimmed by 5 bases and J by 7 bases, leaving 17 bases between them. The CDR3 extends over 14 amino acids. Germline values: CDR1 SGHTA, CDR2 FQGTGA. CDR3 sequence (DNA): TGTGCCAGCAGCCCCCAGTCCCAGGGAGGTGGCTACACCTTC. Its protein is CASSPQSQGGGYTF.

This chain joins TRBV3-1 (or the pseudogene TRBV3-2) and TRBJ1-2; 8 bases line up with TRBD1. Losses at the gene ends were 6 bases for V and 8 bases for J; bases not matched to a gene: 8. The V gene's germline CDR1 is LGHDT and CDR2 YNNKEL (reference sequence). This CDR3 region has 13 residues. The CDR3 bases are TGTGCCAGCAGTCTGCAGGGGGCGGAAGGCTACACCTTC. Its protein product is CASSLQGAEGYTF.

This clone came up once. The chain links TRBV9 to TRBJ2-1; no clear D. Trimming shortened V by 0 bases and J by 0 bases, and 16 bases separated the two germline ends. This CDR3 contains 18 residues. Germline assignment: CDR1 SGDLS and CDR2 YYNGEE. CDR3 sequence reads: CASSVGLIPLSSYNEQFF. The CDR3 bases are TGTGCCAGCAGCGTAGGATTAATCCCCCTGAGCTCCTACAATGAGCAGTTCTTC.

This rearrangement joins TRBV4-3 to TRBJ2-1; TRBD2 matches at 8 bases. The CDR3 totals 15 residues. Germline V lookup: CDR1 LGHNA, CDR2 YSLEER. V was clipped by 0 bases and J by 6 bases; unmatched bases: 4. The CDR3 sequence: CASSQDGLAFNEQFF. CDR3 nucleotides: TGCGCCAGCAGCCAAGATGGACTAGCCTTCAATGAGCAGTTCTTC.

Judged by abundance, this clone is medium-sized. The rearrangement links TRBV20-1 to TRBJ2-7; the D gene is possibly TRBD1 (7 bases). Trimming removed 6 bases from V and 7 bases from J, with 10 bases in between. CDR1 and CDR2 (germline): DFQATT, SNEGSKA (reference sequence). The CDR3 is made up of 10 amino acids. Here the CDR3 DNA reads TGCAGTGCACAGGGGACTGAGCAGTACTTC. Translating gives CSAQGTEQYF.

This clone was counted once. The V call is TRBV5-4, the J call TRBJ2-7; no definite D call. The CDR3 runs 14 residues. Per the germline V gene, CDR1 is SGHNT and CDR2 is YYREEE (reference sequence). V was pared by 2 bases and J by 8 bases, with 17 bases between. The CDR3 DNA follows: TGTGCCAGCAGCTTTGCTGGCGGCGGTGAAAAGCAGTACTTC. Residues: CASSFAGGGEKQYF.

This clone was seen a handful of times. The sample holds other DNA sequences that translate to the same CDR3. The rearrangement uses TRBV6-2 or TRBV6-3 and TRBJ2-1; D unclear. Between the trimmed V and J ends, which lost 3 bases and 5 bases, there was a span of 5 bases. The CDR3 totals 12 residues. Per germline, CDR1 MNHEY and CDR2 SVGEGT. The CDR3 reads CASSYLDNEQFF. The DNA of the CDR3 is TGTGCCAGCAGTTATCTCGACAATGAGCAGTTCTTC.

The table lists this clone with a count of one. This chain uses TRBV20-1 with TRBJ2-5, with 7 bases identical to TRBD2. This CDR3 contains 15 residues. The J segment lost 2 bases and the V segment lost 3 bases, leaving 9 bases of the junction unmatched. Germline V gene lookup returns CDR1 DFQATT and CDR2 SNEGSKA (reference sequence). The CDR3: CSASVPGEGQETQYF. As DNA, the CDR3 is TGCAGTGCTAGTGTCCCCGGGGAGGGGCAAGAGACCCAGTACTTC.

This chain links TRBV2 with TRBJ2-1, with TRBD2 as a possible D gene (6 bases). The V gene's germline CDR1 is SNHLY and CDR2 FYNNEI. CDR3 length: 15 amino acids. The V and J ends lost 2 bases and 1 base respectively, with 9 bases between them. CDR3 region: CASSERGGSYNEQFF. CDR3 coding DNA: TGTGCCAGCAGTGAACGGGGAGGTTCCTACAATGAGCAGTTCTTC.

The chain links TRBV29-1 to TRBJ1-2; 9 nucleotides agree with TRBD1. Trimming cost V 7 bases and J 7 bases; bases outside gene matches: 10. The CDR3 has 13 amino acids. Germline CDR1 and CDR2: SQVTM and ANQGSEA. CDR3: CSDRTGALGGYTF. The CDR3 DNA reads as TGCAGCGACCGGACAGGGGCTTTGGGTGGCTACACCTTC. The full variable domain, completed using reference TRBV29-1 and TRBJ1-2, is SAVISQKPSRDICQRGTSLTIQCQVDSQVTMMFWYRQQPGQSLTLIATANQGSEATYESGFVIDKFPISRPNLTFSTLTVSNMSPEDSSIYLCSDRTGALGGYTFGSGTRLTVV.

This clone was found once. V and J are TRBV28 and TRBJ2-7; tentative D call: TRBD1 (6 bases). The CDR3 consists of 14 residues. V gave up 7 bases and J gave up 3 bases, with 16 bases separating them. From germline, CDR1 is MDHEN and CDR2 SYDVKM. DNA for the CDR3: TGTGCCAGCACCAGCCCGGGACAAAACTACGAGCAGTACTTC. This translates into CASTSPGQNYEQYF. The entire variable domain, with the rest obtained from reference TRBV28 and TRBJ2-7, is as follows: DVKVTQSSRYLVKRTGEKVFLECVQDMDHENMFWYRQDPGLGLRLIYFSYDVKMKEKGDIPEGYSVSREKKERFSLILESASTNQTSMYLCASTSPGQNYEQYFGPGTRLTVT.